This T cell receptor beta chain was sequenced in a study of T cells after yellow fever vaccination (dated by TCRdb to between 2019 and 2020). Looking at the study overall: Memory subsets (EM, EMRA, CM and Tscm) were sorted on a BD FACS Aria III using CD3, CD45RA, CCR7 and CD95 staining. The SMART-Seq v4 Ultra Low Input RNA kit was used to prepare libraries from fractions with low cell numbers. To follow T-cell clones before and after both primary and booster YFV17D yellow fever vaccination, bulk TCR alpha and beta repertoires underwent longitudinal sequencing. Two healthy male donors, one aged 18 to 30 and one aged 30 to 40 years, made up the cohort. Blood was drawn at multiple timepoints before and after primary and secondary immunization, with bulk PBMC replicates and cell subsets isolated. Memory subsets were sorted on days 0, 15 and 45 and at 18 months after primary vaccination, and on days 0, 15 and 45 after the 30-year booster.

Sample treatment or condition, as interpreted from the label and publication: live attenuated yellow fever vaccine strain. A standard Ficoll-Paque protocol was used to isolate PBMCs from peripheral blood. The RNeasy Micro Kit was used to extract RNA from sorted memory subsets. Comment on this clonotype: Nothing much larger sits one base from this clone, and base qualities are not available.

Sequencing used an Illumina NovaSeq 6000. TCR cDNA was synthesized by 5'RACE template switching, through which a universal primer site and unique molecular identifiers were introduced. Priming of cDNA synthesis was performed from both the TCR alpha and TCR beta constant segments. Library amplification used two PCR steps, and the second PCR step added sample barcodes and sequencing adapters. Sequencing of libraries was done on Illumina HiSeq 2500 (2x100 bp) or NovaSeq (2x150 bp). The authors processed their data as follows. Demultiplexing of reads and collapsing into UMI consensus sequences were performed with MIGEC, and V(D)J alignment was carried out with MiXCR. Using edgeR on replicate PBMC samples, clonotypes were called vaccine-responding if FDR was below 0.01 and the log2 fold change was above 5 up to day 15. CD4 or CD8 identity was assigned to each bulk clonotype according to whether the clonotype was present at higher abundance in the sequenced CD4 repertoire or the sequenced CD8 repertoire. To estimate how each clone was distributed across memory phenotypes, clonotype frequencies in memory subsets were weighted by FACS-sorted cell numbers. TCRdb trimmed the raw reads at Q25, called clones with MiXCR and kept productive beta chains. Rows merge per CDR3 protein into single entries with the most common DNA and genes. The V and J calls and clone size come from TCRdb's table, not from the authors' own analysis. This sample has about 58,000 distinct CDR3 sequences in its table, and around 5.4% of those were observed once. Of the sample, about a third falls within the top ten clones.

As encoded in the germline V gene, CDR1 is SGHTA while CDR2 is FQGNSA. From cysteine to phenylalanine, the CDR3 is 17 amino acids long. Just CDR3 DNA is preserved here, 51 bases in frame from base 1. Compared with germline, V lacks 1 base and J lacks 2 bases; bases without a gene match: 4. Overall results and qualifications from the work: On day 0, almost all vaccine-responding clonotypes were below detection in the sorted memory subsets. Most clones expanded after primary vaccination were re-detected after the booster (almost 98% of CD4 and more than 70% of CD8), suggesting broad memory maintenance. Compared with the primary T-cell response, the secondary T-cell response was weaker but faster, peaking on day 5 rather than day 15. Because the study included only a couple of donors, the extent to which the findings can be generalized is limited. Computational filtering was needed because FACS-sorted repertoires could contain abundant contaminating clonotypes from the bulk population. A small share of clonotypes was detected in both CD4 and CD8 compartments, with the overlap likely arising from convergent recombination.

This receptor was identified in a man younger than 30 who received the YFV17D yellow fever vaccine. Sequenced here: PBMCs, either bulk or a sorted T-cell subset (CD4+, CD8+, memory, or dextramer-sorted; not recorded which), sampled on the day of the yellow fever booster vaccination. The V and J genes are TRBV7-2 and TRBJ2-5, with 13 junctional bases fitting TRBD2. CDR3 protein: CASSLVGLAGNQETQYF. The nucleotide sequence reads TGTGCCAGCAGCTTAGTGGGACTAGCGGGGAATCAAGAGACCCAGTACTTC.